The rows below give T cell receptor beta chains drawn from one sample of a study of early T cells in non-severe SARS-CoV-2 infection. TCRdb re-called the 5' RACE reads with MiXCR, one entry per CDR3 protein. The table records roughly 30,000 distinct CDR3 sequences, around 6% of them present only once. Sequencing was carried out using whole blood. These TCRs come from an adult who was a healthcare worker with PCR-confirmed SARS-CoV-2 infection or an uninfected control (not recorded which). Each CDR3 is given with its conserved first and last residue. A D gene is named only where the DNA matches it firmly. For some rows the clone size is stated as once, few or many, or as a class when expanded; others skip it.

J gene | clone size | V gene | D gene | CDR3 DNA | CDR3 protein
TRBJ2-5 | . | TRBV6-5 | TRBD2 | TGTGCCAGCAGTTGGGAGGGGCAGGGCCCCCCGGGGACCCAGTACTTC | CASSWEGQGPPGTQYF
TRBJ2-6 | few | TRBV9 | . | TGTGCCAGCAGCGTAGAATCGCGGAGTGGGGCCAACGTCCTGACTTTC | CASSVESRSGANVLTF
TRBJ2-5 | many | TRBV7-9 | . | TGTGCCAGCAGCACAAGAGGGGCAGCCCAAGAGACCCAGTACTTC | CASSTRGAAQETQYF
TRBJ1-6 | many | TRBV2 | . | TGTGCCAGCACCGGCATCTCTGAGTCACCCCTCCACTTT | CASTGISESPLHF
TRBJ2-1 | many | TRBV18 | TRBD2 | TGTGCCAGCCGGGGGGGCCCCAATGAGCAGTTCTTC | CASRGGPNEQFF
TRBJ2-3 | many | TRBV7-9 | TRBD2 | TGTGCCAGCAGCTCTGGACTAGCTGCCCCCACAGATACGCAGTATTTT | CASSSGLAAPTDTQYF
TRBJ2-2 | . | TRBV5-1 | . | TGCGCCAGCAGCCTCCGGGGGCATGGAGGCGGGGAGCTGTTTTTT | CASSLRGHGGGELFF
TRBJ2-5 | . | TRBV29-1 | . | TGCAGCGCCCTTTATTCTGGAGAGACCCAGTACTTC | CSALYSGETQYF
TRBJ2-1 | many | TRBV28 | . | TGTGCCAGCGGCGAGGGAGGCAATGAGCAGTTCTTC | CASGEGGNEQFF
TRBJ1-6 | many | TRBV2 | . | TGTGCCAGCAGTGTATACAGTAGTTCACCCCTCCACTTT | CASSVYSSSPLHF
TRBJ2-2 | many | TRBV11-2 | . | TGTGCCAGCAGCTTAGATCGGGACGGGTTTCTAACCGGGGAGCTGTTTTTT | CASSLDRDGFLTGELFF
TRBJ2-2 | many | TRBV29-1 | . | TGCAGCGTTATGGAGGGGGGTTCCGGCGGGGAGCTGTTTTTT | CSVMEGGSGGELFF
TRBJ1-1 | once | TRBV19 | . | TGTGCCAGTAGACCCCGATACCTGAACACTGAAGCTTTCTTT | CASRPRYLNTEAFF
TRBJ2-7 | many | TRBV6-2/TRBV6-3 | TRBD1 | TGTGCCAGCAGTTACTATCCACAGGGGCGAGATTACGAGCAGTACTTC | CASSYYPQGRDYEQYF
TRBJ1-2 | many | TRBV4-1 | . | TGCGCCAGCAGCCAAGTTTCCCCAAGGCCTTTCTATGGCTACACCTTC | CASSQVSPRPFYGYTF
TRBJ2-1 | . | TRBV14 | TRBD2 | TGTGCCAGCAGCCGAGGACTAGCGGCGAACTACAATGAGCAGTTCTTC | CASSRGLAANYNEQFF
TRBJ2-7 | many | TRBV7-2 | TRBD2 | TGTGCCAGCAGCTCCCTGGGACTAGCGGGGGCCTACGAGCAGTACTTC | CASSSLGLAGAYEQYF
TRBJ2-2 | . | TRBV5-1 | . | TGCGCCAGCAGCCGTTTGTCGGGACCTAACACCGGGGAGCTGTTTTTT | CASSRLSGPNTGELFF
TRBJ2-5 | . | TRBV30 | . | TGTGCCTGGAGTTCACCCCGGACATTCCAAGAGACCCAGTACTTC | CAWSSPRTFQETQYF
TRBJ2-3 | many | TRBV27 | . | TGTGCCAGCAGTGGTTCCGGGAAAACGCAGTATTTT | CASSGSGKTQYF
TRBJ1-1 | few | TRBV5-1 | . | TGCGCCAGCAGCTTGGGGGCCACAGGGTCCACTGAAGCTTTCTTT | CASSLGATGSTEAFF
TRBJ2-1 | many | TRBV4-3 | . | TGCGCCAGCAGCCCCGGTGAAGCTGATGCCTACAATGAGCAGTTCTTC | CASSPGEADAYNEQFF
TRBJ2-5 | many | TRBV27 | TRBD1 | TGTGCCAGCAGTGGAAATACCGCTGGACCACAGGGGGCCTATGAGGAGACCCAGTACTTC | CASSGNTAGPQGAYEETQYF
TRBJ1-2 | many | TRBV5-1 | . | TGCGCCAGTACGGGGGGCAGGACGAACTATGGCTACACCTTC | CASTGGRTNYGYTF
TRBJ2-2 | medium-sized | TRBV28 | . | TGTGCCAGCAGTTTAAGGCAGAAAGCGAACACCGGGGAGCTGTTTTTT | CASSLRQKANTGELFF
TRBJ2-3 | many | TRBV29-1 | . | TGCAGCGTAGCTATGGGGGACACAGATACGCAGTATTTT | CSVAMGDTDTQYF
TRBJ2-1 | . | TRBV4-1 | . | TGCGCCAGCAGCCAAGGGCAGGGCTCCTACAATGAGCAGTTCTTC | CASSQGQGSYNEQFF
TRBJ1-5 | many | TRBV7-2 | TRBD1 | TGTGCCAGCAGCTCCTACAGGGGCCGGGATCAGCCCCAGCATTTT | CASSSYRGRDQPQHF
TRBJ1-3 | many | TRBV29-1 | . | TGCAGCGTTGGAGAGGGATCGGGAAACACCATATATTTT | CSVGEGSGNTIYF
TRBJ2-5 | few | TRBV27 | . | TGTGCCAGCAGTATGGTGGGAGAGACCCAGTACTTC | CASSMVGETQYF
TRBJ2-2 | many | TRBV7-2 | TRBD1 | TGTGCCAGCAGCCGTCGGGCGGGGACAGGGGTTAACGGGGAGCTGTTTTTT | CASSRRAGTGVNGELFF
TRBJ2-7 | . | TRBV20-1 | . | TGCAGTGCTAGAACCCTTAGGGAGCAGTACTTC | CSARTLREQYF
TRBJ1-6 | few | TRBV7-6 | . | TGTGCCAGCAGCTTTAACAATAATTCACCCCTCCACTTT | CASSFNNNSPLHF
TRBJ1-1 | many | TRBV2 | . | TGTGCCAGCAGTGAATCGTTCGGGAACACTGAAGCTTTCTTT | CASSESFGNTEAFF
TRBJ2-1 | many | TRBV12-3/TRBV12-4 | TRBD2 | TGTGCCAGCAGTCCGGGTACTAGCGGGCCGCAGTTCTTC | CASSPGTSGPQFF
TRBJ1-6 | few | TRBV10-1 | TRBD1 | TGCGCCAGCGACCTGACAGGGGCTTATAATTCACCCCTCCACTTT | CASDLTGAYNSPLHF
TRBJ1-1 | many | TRBV7-9 | . | TGTGCCAGCAGCAGAGGAAGGGTGTCTGAAGCTTTCTTT | CASSRGRVSEAFF
TRBJ2-5 | few | TRBV18 | TRBD2 | TGTGCCAGCTCACCGACTAGCGAGGAGACCCAGTACTTC | CASSPTSEETQYF
TRBJ1-1 | many | TRBV29-1 | . | TGCAGCGTTACCCCGGGGGCCACTGAAGCTTTCTTT | CSVTPGATEAFF
TRBJ2-3 | . | TRBV5-1 | TRBD2 | TGCGCCAGCAGCCGGGGGGGAGCCACAGATACGCAGTATTTT | CASSRGGATDTQYF
TRBJ2-3 | many | TRBV6-1 | . | TGTGCCAGCAGTGAAATAGTTTTAGATACGCAGTATTTT | CASSEIVLDTQYF
TRBJ2-7 | many | TRBV19 | . | TGTGCCAGTAGTGTCCCCGGCCAGCCCTACGGGCAGTACTTC | CASSVPGQPYGQYF
TRBJ2-1 | many | TRBV19 | . | TGTGCCAGTAGTCCCGCGGGGCGCCTATACAATGAGCAGTTCTTC | CASSPAGRLYNEQFF
TRBJ1-2 | few | TRBV10-2 | . | TGCGCCAGCAGTGAGTTAGGGCGGGGTGGCTACACCTTC | CASSELGRGGYTF
TRBJ1-6 | many | TRBV6-5 | . | TGTGCCAGCAGTTACTCCGCGGAACCTGGGGATTCACCCCTCCACTTT | CASSYSAEPGDSPLHF
TRBJ1-6 | few | TRBV25-1 | . | TGTGCCAGCAGTGAGGGAGGGAATAGTAATTCACCCCTCCACTTT | CASSEGGNSNSPLHF
TRBJ1-4 | few | TRBV12-3/TRBV12-4 | . | TGTGCCAGCAGTTTAGTCCCAGACCTTAATGAAAAACTGTTTTTT | CASSLVPDLNEKLFF
TRBJ1-2 | . | TRBV11-2 | . | TGTGCCAGCAGTCCAAATTCGTATGGCTACACCTTC | CASSPNSYGYTF
TRBJ2-5 | many | TRBV6-5 | . | TGTGCCAGCAGCACCAGGGAGACCCAGTACTTC | CASSTRETQYF
TRBJ2-6 | many | TRBV20-1 | . | TGCAGTGCTAGAGAGCCCAAGGTCGGGGCCTTGGCTGGGGCCAACGTCCTGACTTTC | CSAREPKVGALAGANVLTF
TRBJ1-5 | many | TRBV12-2 | . | TGTGCAAGTCGCTTAATCTGTCTGGATCAGCCCCAGCATTTT | CASRLICLDQPQHF
TRBJ2-2 | many | TRBV27 | . | TGTGCCAGCATGATAGGCTGGGGTTCCGGGGAGCTGTTTTTT | CASMIGWGSGELFF
TRBJ2-3 | . | TRBV12-3/TRBV12-4 | . | TGTGCCAGCAGTTTAGGGGGAGATGTAGATACGCAGAATTTT | CASSLGGDVDTQNF
TRBJ1-1 | few | TRBV7-9 | . | TGTGCCAGCAGCCCCCTGGGGGGCTTAAACACTGAAGCTTTCTTT | CASSPLGGLNTEAFF
TRBJ1-2 | . | TRBV29-1 | . | TGCAGCGGGGGGGAGTCTGACTATGGCTACACCTTC | CSGGESDYGYTF
TRBJ1-1 | many | TRBV7-9 | . | TGTGCCAGCAGCCCGCACCCGGGGGCTGAAGCTTTCTTT | CASSPHPGAEAFF
TRBJ1-5 | . | TRBV6-5 | TRBD1 | TGTGCCAGCAGTTCAACCTGGGACAGTGTTCCCCAGCATTTT | CASSSTWDSVPQHF
TRBJ2-3 | . | TRBV3-1 | . | TGTGCCAGCAGCCACCGGAGGGATACGCAGTATTTT | CASSHRRDTQYF
TRBJ2-7 | many | TRBV7-9 | TRBD1 | TGTGCCAGCAGCTTAGGGGACCTCGGGACAGGGGGCAACGAGCAGTACTTC | CASSLGDLGTGGNEQYF